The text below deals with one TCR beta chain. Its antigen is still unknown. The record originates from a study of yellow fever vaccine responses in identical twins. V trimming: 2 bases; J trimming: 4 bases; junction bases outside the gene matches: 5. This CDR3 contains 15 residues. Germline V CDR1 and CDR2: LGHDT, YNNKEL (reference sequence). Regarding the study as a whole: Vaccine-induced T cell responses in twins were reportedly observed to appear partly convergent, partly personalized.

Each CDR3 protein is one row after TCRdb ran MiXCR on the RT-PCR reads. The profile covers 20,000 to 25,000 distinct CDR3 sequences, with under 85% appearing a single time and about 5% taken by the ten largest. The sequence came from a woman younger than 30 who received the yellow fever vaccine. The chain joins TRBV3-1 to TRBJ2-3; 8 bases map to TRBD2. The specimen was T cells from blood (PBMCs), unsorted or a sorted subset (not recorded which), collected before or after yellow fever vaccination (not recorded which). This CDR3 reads CASSQTTGGPDTQYF. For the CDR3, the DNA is TGTGCCAGCAGCCAAACTACGGGGGGGCCAGATACGCAGTATTTT.